These T cell receptor beta chains were read from a single sample in a study of blood T cells in healthy people across ages. TCRdb itself ran the 5' RACE reads through MiXCR, one entry per CDR3 protein. This sample carries 550,000 to 650,000 distinct CDR3 sequences, about 26% of them seen once, and the ten largest clones take approximately 3.5%. This same sample was also taken into another study, of T cells of mothers and their children.

Source material: blood. All receptors come from a boy aged 2-9 years in good health. CDR3s include the opening cysteine and the closing phenylalanine or tryptophan. D genes are given only for firm matches. Some rows have no size entry. The others give once, few or many, or a class for an expanded clone.

d_gene	v_gene	j_gene	abundance	CDR3nt	CDR3aa
TRBD2	TRBV12-3/TRBV12-4	TRBJ2-3	NA	TGTGCCAGCAGCACTAGCGGGGCCTTCACAGATACGCAGTATTTT	CASSTSGAFTDTQYF
NA	TRBV7-9	TRBJ2-1	NA	TGTGCCAGCAGCTTAGATATAGAATCCTACAATGAGCAGTTCTTC	CASSLDIESYNEQFF
NA	TRBV29-1	TRBJ2-6	few	TGCAGCGTTGAAGGGGCCCCGGACTCTGGGGCCAACGTCCTGACTTTC	CSVEGAPDSGANVLTF
NA	TRBV9	TRBJ1-2	NA	TGTGCCAGCAGCGTTATGGGGACAAACTATGGCTACACCTTC	CASSVMGTNYGYTF
NA	TRBV30	TRBJ1-1	many	TGTGCCTGGAAATCAGATGGTTTGGGGAACACTGAAGCTTTCTTT	CAWKSDGLGNTEAFF
NA	TRBV19	TRBJ2-1	NA	TGTGCCACTCTTCGCGGTCAGGAGCAGTTCTTC	CATLRGQEQFF
NA	TRBV27	TRBJ1-5	NA	TGTGCCAGCAGTTTATACTCGGGCGCCGCTAGCAATCAGCCCCAGCATTTT	CASSLYSGAASNQPQHF
NA	TRBV20-1	TRBJ2-4	NA	TGCAGTGCTAGGGAGCCTATTGTTGCCAAAAACATTCAGTACTTC	CSAREPIVAKNIQYF
TRBD2	TRBV9	TRBJ2-1	NA	TGTGCCAGCAGTGAAAGACTAGCGGAAAAACACAATGAGCAGTTCTTC	CASSERLAEKHNEQFF
NA	TRBV7-2	TRBJ1-5	NA	TGTGCCAGCAGTTATAGGATAGCTGGGGGCAATCAGCCCCAGCATTTT	CASSYRIAGGNQPQHF
TRBD1	TRBV5-6	TRBJ1-6	few	TGTGCCAGCAGCTATATCGACAGGGAGAATTCACCCCTCCACTTT	CASSYIDRENSPLHF
TRBD2	TRBV11-3	TRBJ2-1	few	TGTGCCAGCAGCTCATCAGCGGGGGGGGCGAAAAGGGAGCAGTTCTTC	CASSSSAGGAKREQFF
NA	TRBV20-1	TRBJ2-7	NA	TGCAGTGCTAGAGATCATGGCAGGGGAGTTATGGAGCAGTACTTC	CSARDHGRGVMEQYF
NA	TRBV3-1	TRBJ2-5	few	TGTGCCAGCAGCCATCCGGGACGATACTACCAAGAGACCCAGTACTTC	CASSHPGRYYQETQYF
TRBD2	TRBV19	TRBJ2-1	many	TGTGCCAGTAGTATAGACCTACTAGCGGGAAGCTGGAATGAGCAGTTCTTC	CASSIDLLAGSWNEQFF
TRBD1	TRBV20-1	TRBJ1-6	many	TGCAGTGCTAGGGGGGCTAAAGACAGGGAGGCCTCACCCCTCCACTTT	CSARGAKDREASPLHF
NA	TRBV29-1	TRBJ2-3	few	TGCAGCGTTGATCGGGGCTCCACAGATACGCAGTATTTT	CSVDRGSTDTQYF
TRBD2	TRBV20-1	TRBJ2-5	NA	TGCAGTGCCAGACCCATAGCGGGAGAAAATAGAGAGACCCAGTACTTC	CSARPIAGENRETQYF
TRBD2	TRBV7-9	TRBJ2-7	many	TGTGCCAGCAGCGTAGGACTAGCGGGAGCCCTCCGCCAGCAGTACTTC	CASSVGLAGALRQQYF
NA	TRBV20-1	TRBJ1-1	NA	TGCAGTGCCCCTAGGGCGGGTTGGAACACTGAAGCTTTCTTT	CSAPRAGWNTEAFF
NA	TRBV7-9	TRBJ1-4	NA	TGTGCCAGCAGCTGGGGGGTTGAAAAACTGTTTTTT	CASSWGVEKLFF
NA	TRBV7-2	TRBJ2-2	NA	TGTGCCAGCAGCTCCCGGTCCTCGAACACCGGGGAGCTGTTTTTT	CASSSRSSNTGELFF
NA	TRBV20-1	TRBJ2-7	NA	TGCAGTGCCGCTCTACAGGAGTACGAGCAGTACTTC	CSAALQEYEQYF
NA	TRBV24-1	TRBJ2-3	few	TGTGCCACCGGGGATCAGACAGATACGCAGTATTTT	CATGDQTDTQYF
NA	TRBV12-3/TRBV12-4	TRBJ2-4	few	TGTGCCAGCAGAGAGGATGTCAAAAACATTCAGTACTTC	CASREDVKNIQYF
NA	TRBV4-3	TRBJ2-1	NA	TGCGCCAGCAGCCAGGACTCCCGGGCAGGAGCCTACAATGAGCAGTTCTTC	CASSQDSRAGAYNEQFF
NA	TRBV6-5	TRBJ1-2	NA	TGTGCCAGCAGTCGGGGCTCCTTTGGCTATGGCTACACCTTC	CASSRGSFGYGYTF
TRBD2	TRBV20-1	TRBJ2-3	NA	TGCAGTGTAAGGCGGGGGGGCGCAGATACGCAGTATTTT	CSVRRGGADTQYF
NA	TRBV19	TRBJ2-3	few	TGTGCCAGTAGTCCGACAGCTAGCACAGATACGCAGTATTTT	CASSPTASTDTQYF
NA	TRBV14	TRBJ2-1	NA	TGTGCCAGCAGCCAAGAACCGGGCCTCTCTCATGATGAGCAGTTCTTC	CASSQEPGLSHDEQFF
TRBD1	TRBV25-1	TRBJ2-1	few	TGTGCCAGCAGTGGGACCGGGACAGGATTCCAGTTCTTC	CASSGTGTGFQFF
NA	TRBV10-3	TRBJ2-5	NA	TGTGCCATCAGCGTAGCAGAGACCCAGTACTTC	CAISVAETQYF
NA	TRBV15	TRBJ2-3	few	TGTGCCACCAGCAGATCTGGATCCACAGATACGCAGTATTTT	CATSRSGSTDTQYF
NA	TRBV3-1	TRBJ2-2	NA	TGTGCCAGCAGCCCACAGGAGACCGGGGAGCTGTTTTTT	CASSPQETGELFF
NA	TRBV12-3/TRBV12-4	TRBJ1-6	NA	TGTGCCAGCAGTCCGGTCGGCCTCTCCAATTCACCCCTCCACTTT	CASSPVGLSNSPLHF
NA	TRBV7-9	TRBJ2-7	few	TGTGCTAGCAGCTTAGGTTGGGGGGACCGGATTCACGAGCAGTACTTC	CASSLGWGDRIHEQYF
NA	TRBV12-3/TRBV12-4	TRBJ1-5	NA	TGTGCCAGCAGGCCGGGCCTCAGGGACAATCAGCCCCAGCATTTT	CASRPGLRDNQPQHF
TRBD1	TRBV25-1	TRBJ2-7	NA	TGTGCCAGCAGGGGACAGGGGGCGGCCTACGAGCAGTACTTC	CASRGQGAAYEQYF
NA	TRBV29-1	TRBJ2-4	NA	TGCAGCGTTAGGATCCCGGCCAAAAACATTCAGTACTTC	CSVRIPAKNIQYF
TRBD2	TRBV7-3	TRBJ2-2	NA	TGTGCCAGCAGCTTAAACGGCCTCTACGGGGGGGCCACCGGGGAGCTGTTTTTT	CASSLNGLYGGATGELFF
TRBD1	TRBV10-3	TRBJ2-5	many	TGTGCCATCAGTGATCAAGGGGGCGGGCAAGAGACCCAGTACTTC	CAISDQGGGQETQYF